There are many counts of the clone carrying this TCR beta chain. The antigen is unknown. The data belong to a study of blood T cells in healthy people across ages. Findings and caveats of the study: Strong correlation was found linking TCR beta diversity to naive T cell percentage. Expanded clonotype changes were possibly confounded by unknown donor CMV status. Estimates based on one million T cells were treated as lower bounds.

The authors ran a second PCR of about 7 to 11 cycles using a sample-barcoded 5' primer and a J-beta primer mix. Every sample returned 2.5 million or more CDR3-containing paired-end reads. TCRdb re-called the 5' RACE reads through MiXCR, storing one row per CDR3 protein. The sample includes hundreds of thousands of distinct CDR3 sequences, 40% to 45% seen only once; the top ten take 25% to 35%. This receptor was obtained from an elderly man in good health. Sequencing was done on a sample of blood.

The CDR3 sequence is CASSWGLAGGSQEQYF. CDR3 coding DNA: TGTGCCAGCAGCTGGGGACTAGCGGGAGGGTCGCAGGAGCAGTACTTC. V gene TRBV2 combines with J gene TRBJ2-7; TRBD2 matches 16 bases. V was clipped by 6 bases and J by 7 bases; unmatched bases: 9. Germline CDR1 SNHLY, CDR2 FYNNEI. The length of the CDR3 is 16 residues. Looking up the rest from reference TRBV2 and TRBJ2-7 gives the full variable domain: EPEVTQTPSHQVTQMGQEVILRCVPISNHLYFYWYRQILGQKVEFLVSFYNNEISEKSEIFDDQFSVERPDGSNFTLKIRSTKLEDSAMYFCASSWGLAGGSQEQYFGPGTRLTVT.